A selection of T cell receptor beta chains follows, all from one sample in a study of blood T cell repertoires in COVID-19. Repertoires were generated with immunoSEQ multiplex PCR, while TCRdb's copy carries only in-frame clones and drops some. The sample lists approximately 220,000 clones, roughly 80% occurring once. The sequencing sample was made of PBMCs or T cells enriched from blood (not recorded which). The receptors were gathered from a woman in her 40s with acute COVID-19. Both conserved end residues are part of each CDR3. Fields, in order: clone size, D gene, V gene, J gene, CDR3 DNA, CDR3 protein. A D gene is named only where the DNA matches it firmly. A clone size is listed for some rows: how often the clone was seen (once, few, many), or a class if it is expanded.

>-|TRBD1|TRBV28|TRBJ2-6
TGTGCCAGCAGCAGATCCGACAGGGGCGCTAGACTGGCCAACGTCCTGACTTTC
CASSRSDRGARLANVLTF
>-|-|TRBV6-4|TRBJ1-5
TGTGCCAGCAGCCCGGACGGGGGTTTAGGTCAGCCCCAGCATTTT
CASSPDGGLGQPQHF
>-|TRBD1|TRBV5-1|TRBJ2-1
TGCGCCAGCAGCCGGGACAGCAATGAGCAGTTCTTC
CASSRDSNEQFF
>many|TRBD1|TRBV28|TRBJ1-6
TGTGCCAGCAGTTTACCCGGGACAGGGAGAGGAGGTAATTCACCCCTCCACTTT
CASSLPGTGRGGNSPLHF
>-|TRBD1|TRBV5-1|TRBJ1-2
TGCGCCAGCACCGAAACAGGGGGAGATGGCTACACCTTC
CASTETGGDGYTF
>once|-|TRBV28|TRBJ1-2
TGTGCCAGCAGTTTAAGGAGGGGCTGGTTGTATGGCTACACCTTC
CASSLRRGWLYGYTF
>-|-|TRBV3-1/TRBV3-2|TRBJ1-3
TGTGCCAGCAGTCAGAGCGTTCGCGACACCATATATTTT
CASSQSVRDTIYF
>-|-|TRBV5-5|TRBJ1-2
TGTGCCAGCAGCTCCCAACTCAGGGATTTGGGTGGCTACACCTTC
CASSSQLRDLGGYTF
>-|-|TRBV10-3|TRBJ2-5
TGTGCCATCTGGGGGGGCCGGGAAGGTCAGACCCAGTACTTC
CAIWGGREGQTQYF
>few|-|TRBV7-2|TRBJ1-2
TGTGCAATAAGGCAGGGAGGGTATGGCTACACCTTC
CAIRQGGYGYTF
>-|-|TRBV7-8|TRBJ1-1
TGTGCCAGCAGCCTTTATGGGGGGTATGATGAAGCTTTCTTT
CASSLYGGYDEAFF
>-|-|TRBV18|TRBJ2-2
TGTGCCAGCTCACCACCGGGGAGAGGCGGTGCGGGCACCGGGGAGCTGTTTTTT
CASSPPGRGGAGTGELFF
>-|-|TRBV7-2|TRBJ2-5
TGTGCCAGCAGCGCCCGGCGGGCCTCGCCCGGCCAAGAGACCCAGTACTTC
CASSARRASPGQETQYF
>-|TRBD1|TRBV15|TRBJ1-1
TGTGCCACCAGCAGAGGAGGGACAGGCGTGAACACTGAAGCTTTCTTT
CATSRGGTGVNTEAFF
>-|TRBD2|TRBV27|TRBJ2-7
TGTGCCAGCAGTTCCCTAGCGGGAGGCACCTACGAGCAGTACTTC
CASSSLAGGTYEQYF